The sequence of this TCR beta chain was determined in a study of shared clonotypes between healthy human individuals. The CDR3 spans 15 residues. Germline V gene sequence: CDR1 MNHEY, CDR2 SVGAGI. V lost 6 bases to trimming and J lost 0 bases, with 13 bases between them. The assay was immunoSEQ multiplex PCR, and TCRdb's table has in-frame clones only and misses some. This sample yields under 1,100,000 clones, of which around 76% are seen a single time; about 1.4% belongs to the top ten. This chain links TRBV6-5 with TRBJ2-3, with D perhaps TRBD2 (5 bases). The clonotype originates from a man between 18 and 29 years old in good health. Sequencing was done on a sample of memory CD4+ T cells sorted from blood. The subset here: CD45RA-negative fraction. Written as DNA, the CDR3 is TGTGCCAGCAGCACCCGGGGATCTAGCACAGATACGCAGTATTTT. Protein product: CASSTRGSSTDTQYF.